Reported below is one T cell receptor beta chain. The record originates from a study of control samples from healthy donors and cancer patients. After removal of 0 bases from V and 5 bases from J, the junction contained 8 bases not matched to a gene. The CDR3 length is 17 residues. Looked up from germline, CDR1 is SGHAT and CDR2 is FQNNGV. Assay used: immunoSEQ multiplex PCR; TCRdb lists only in-frame clones, some missing. The sample contains fewer than 60,000 clones, 70% to 90% of which appear only once. Sequences were obtained from PBMCs. This TCR was sampled from an older woman with lung cancer. The chain combines TRBV11-2 with TRBJ2-5, with 11 bases matching TRBD2. CDR3 sequence: CASSLDPIAGGGETQYF. DNA for the CDR3: TGTGCCAGCAGCTTAGACCCAATAGCGGGAGGGGGGGAGACCCAGTACTTC. The complete variable domain, with remaining parts taken from reference TRBV11-2 and TRBJ2-5, reads EAGVAQSPRYKIIEKRQSVAFWCNPISGHATLYWYQQILGQGPKLLIQFQNNGVVDDSQLPKDRFSAERLKGVDSTLKIQPAKLEDSAVYLCASSLDPIAGGGETQYFGPGTRLLVL.